This T cell receptor (beta chain) was recovered during a study of CD8 T cells in Susac syndrome. V lost 1 base and J lost 7; bases outside the gene matches: 3. CDR3 length: 13 residues. Germline V CDR1 and CDR2: LGHNA, YSLEER. Sequencing of TCR beta covered CD8+ and CD4+ T cells obtained from blood. Negative isolation yielded the CD8+ and CD4+ T cells, while FACS enriched the TEMRA cells. A quantity of roughly 0.5 to 1 ug RNA underwent reverse transcription using random hexamers. Amplification of TCR beta CDR3 was carried out by immunoSEQ multiplex PCR, which covered 54 Vbeta and 13 Jbeta segments. Each CDR3 protein gets one entry after TCRdb re-called the immunoSEQ multiplex PCR reads with MiXCR. This sample has approximately 70,000 distinct CDR3 sequences; 85% to 95% occur once, and the top ten carry 0.24%.

Sequencing was done on a sample of CD8+ T cells from PBMCs. The chain carries TRBV4-3 and TRBJ1-2; 7 nucleotides agree with TRBD1. The TCR was taken from a human donor in good health. In nucleotides, the CDR3 is TGCGCCAGCAGCCAAGTTCAGGGGGTTGGCTACACCTTC. Translated, it gives CASSQVQGVGYTF.